One T cell receptor beta chain is described in this entry. Its matching antigen is unknown. The protocol was immunoSEQ multiplex PCR, while the TCRdb copy is restricted to in-frame clones and leaves out a portion. The top ten hold under 0.85% of the sample, which has roughly 75,000 clones, about nine tenths seen once. This entry comes from a study of OX40 agonist ivuxolimab in advanced cancers. Study context: A partial response was reached by three patients: one with hepatocellular carcinoma and two with cutaneous melanoma.

Broader study findings: Doses of 0.1 to 3.0 mg/kg were accompanied by clonal expansion of CD4+ and CD8+ blood T cells by week 6. Expanded clones were, on average, more numerous among CD8+ T cells than CD4+.

The specimen comprised CD4+ or CD8+ T cells sorted from blood, sampled in a trial of the OX40 agonist ivuxolimab. The source is an adult with an advanced solid tumor such as melanoma, head and neck, liver or kidney cancer.

The CDR3 protein is CASSKETGQGSYEQYF. CDR3 DNA sequence: TGTGCCAGCAGCAAAGAAACGGGACAGGGCTCCTACGAGCAGTACTTC. The rearrangement joins TRBV21-1 to TRBJ2-7; the table's TRBD1 call for D was not verified on the DNA. TRBV21-1 is annotated as a pseudogene. This CDR3 comprises 16 residues.